This T cell receptor beta chain was sequenced for a study of beta chain features in type 1 diabetes. General study points: Compared with healthy donors, patients appeared to share more similar naive, central memory and regulatory TCRB repertoires. Significant though moderate, a shortening of TCRB CDR3s appeared in all four CD4+ subsets of Type 1 diabetes patients.

In regard to this clone: What it recognizes is unknown.

Germline V gene sequence: CDR1 SGDLS, CDR2 YYNGEE. The CDR3 spans 12 residues. Trimming removed 2 bases from V and 4 bases from J, with 3 bases in between. TCRB transcripts that were expressed got sequenced, as all of the isolated RNA had been reverse transcribed. Data came from immunoSEQ multiplex PCR; TCRdb stores just in-frame clones and leaves some out. Of 400,000 to 600,000 clones listed, 30% are singletons. The gene calls are TRBV9 and TRBJ2-2; D is unclear. Sequenced input: naive CD4+ T cells from blood. This clonotype originated in a man between 18 and 35 years old in good health. Here the CDR3 reads CASSVSTGELFF. The CDR3 DNA follows: TGTGCCAGCAGCGTTAGCACCGGGGAGCTGTTTTTT.